The 4 T cell receptor beta chains in this list originate from one sample, sequenced in a study of tissue T cells after allogeneic stem cell transplantation. Assay: immunoSEQ multiplex PCR; the TCRdb copy retains only in-frame clones and omits some. The sample lists fewer than 20,000 clones; about 70% were seen once. The sequenced sample was spleen. These receptors all stem from a female BALB/c mouse in good health. The strain is characterized by the MHC haplotype H2-d.

This clone has only one observation. Gene names follow the mouse nomenclature. Read data end 1 residue before the CDR3 end; the end is taken from the germline J gene. V gene TRBV15 combines with J gene TRBJ2-4; unclear D gene. V was shortened by 1 base and J by 0 bases, with 11 bases between the two germline ends. The CDR3 is 16 residues long. Per germline, CDR1 SGHND and CDR2 FRSKSL. The DNA read from the CDR3 is TGTGCCAGCAGTTTAGGCACACTGTCTAGTCAAAACACCTTGTAC. Translation gives CASSLGTLSSQNTLY. In full, the CDR3 is CASSLGTLSSQNTLYF.

Of note for this clone: Germline and genes: mouse. Read coverage stops 1 residue before the CDR3 terminus; the germline J gene supplies the remainder. This chain links TRBV4 with TRBJ1-6, with D hard to call. TRBJ1-6 is flagged as an ORF with uncertain function. CDR1 is LGHDT and CDR2 is YNNKQL in the germline V gene (reference sequence). The V gene lost 5 bases and the J gene lost 4 bases, with 12 bases spanning the gap. CDR3 size: 15 residues. The covered CDR3 bases are TGTGCCAGCAGCCCCCGGCAGGCTTATAATTCGCCCCTCTAC. This sequence encodes CASSPRQAYNSPLY. The whole CDR3 sequence reads CASSPRQAYNSPLYF.

As for this clone: Gene names and germline match the mouse. CDR3 in amino acids: CASSPGRDQDTQYF. CDR3 bases read: TGTGCTAGCAGTCCGGGACGGGACCAAGACACCCAGTAC. V is TRBV29 and J is TRBJ2-5; D is perhaps TRBD1 or TRBD2 (5 bases each). Read sequence stops 1 residue before the CDR3 end, and the germline J gene provides the missing end. The V gene lost 5 bases and the J gene lost 1 base, with 10 bases spanning the gap. Germline CDR1 and CDR2: MSHET and SYDVDS. This CDR3 spans 14 amino acids.

Points on this clone: Germline and genes: mouse. The read ends 1 residue before the CDR3 terminus; that terminus is restored from the germline J gene. V and J are TRBV4 and TRBJ2-7; 7 bases are a match to TRBD2. Germline CDR1 reads LGHDT; CDR2 reads YNNKQL (reference sequence). The V segment lost 5 bases and the J segment 4 bases; nucleotides outside the gene matches: 2. This CDR3 contains 12 residues. This chain's CDR3 is CASSPGLYEQYF. CDR3 DNA, as far as it was read: TGTGCCAGCAGCCCGGGACTGTATGAACAGTAC.